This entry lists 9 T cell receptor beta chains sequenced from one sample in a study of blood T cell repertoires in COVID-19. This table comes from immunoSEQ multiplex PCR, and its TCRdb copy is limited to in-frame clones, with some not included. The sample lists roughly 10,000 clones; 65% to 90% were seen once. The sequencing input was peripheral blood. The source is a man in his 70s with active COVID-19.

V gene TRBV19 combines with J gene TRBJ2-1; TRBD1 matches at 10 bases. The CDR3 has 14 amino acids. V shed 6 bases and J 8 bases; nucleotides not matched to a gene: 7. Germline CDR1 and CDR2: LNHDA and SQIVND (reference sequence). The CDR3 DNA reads TGTGCCAGTAGGTACCGGGACAGGGGCCATGAGCAGTTCTTC. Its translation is CASRYRDRGHEQFF. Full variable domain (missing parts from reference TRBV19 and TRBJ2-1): DGGITQSPKYLFRKEGQNVTLSCEQNLNHDAMYWYRQDPGQGLRLIYYSQIVNDFQKGDIAEGYSVSREKKESFPLTVTSAQKNPTAFYLCASRYRDRGHEQFFGPGTRLTVL.

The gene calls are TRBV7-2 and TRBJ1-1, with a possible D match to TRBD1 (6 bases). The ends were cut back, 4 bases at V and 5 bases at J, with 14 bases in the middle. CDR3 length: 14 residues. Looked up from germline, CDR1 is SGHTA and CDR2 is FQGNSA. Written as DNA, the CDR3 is TGTGCCAGCAGCTCTAGAGGGGGACGAACTGAAGCTTTCTTT. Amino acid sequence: CASSSRGGRTEAFF.

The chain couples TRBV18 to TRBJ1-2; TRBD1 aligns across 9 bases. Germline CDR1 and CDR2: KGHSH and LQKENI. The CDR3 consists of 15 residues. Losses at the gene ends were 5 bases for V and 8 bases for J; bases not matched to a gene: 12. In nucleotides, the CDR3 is TGTGCCAGCTCAGCTACAGGGGGCGCGTTCGGCGGCTACACCTTC. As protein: CASSATGGAFGGYTF. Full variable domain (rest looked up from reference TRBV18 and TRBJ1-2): NAGVMQNPRHLVRRRGQEARLRCSPMKGHSHVYWYRQLPEEGLKFMVYLQKENIIDESGMPKERFSAEFPKEGPSILRIQQVVRGDSAAYFCASSATGGAFGGYTFGSGTRLTVV.

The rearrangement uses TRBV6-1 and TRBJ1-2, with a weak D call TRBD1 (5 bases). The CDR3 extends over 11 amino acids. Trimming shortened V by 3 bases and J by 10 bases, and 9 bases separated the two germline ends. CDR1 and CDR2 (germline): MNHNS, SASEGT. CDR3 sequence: CASSEGHYYTF. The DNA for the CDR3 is TGTGCCAGCAGTGAGGGGCACTACTACACCTTC.

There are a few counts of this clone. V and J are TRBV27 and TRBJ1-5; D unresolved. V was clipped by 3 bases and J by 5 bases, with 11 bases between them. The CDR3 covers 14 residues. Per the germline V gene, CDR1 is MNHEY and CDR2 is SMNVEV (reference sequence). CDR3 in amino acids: CASSLIGRDQPQHF. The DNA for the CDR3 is TGTGCCAGCAGTTTGATAGGGAGGGATCAGCCCCAGCATTTT.

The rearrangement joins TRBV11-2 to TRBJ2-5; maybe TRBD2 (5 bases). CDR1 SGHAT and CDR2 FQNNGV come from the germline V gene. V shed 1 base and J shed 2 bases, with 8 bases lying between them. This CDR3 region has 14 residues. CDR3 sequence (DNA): TGTGCCAGCAGCTTAGTCCCGGGACAAGAGACCCAGTACTTC. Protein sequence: CASSLVPGQETQYF.

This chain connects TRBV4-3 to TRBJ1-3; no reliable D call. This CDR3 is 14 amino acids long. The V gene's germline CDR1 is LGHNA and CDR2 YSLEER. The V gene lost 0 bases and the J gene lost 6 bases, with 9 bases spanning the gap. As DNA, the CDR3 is TGCGCCAGCAGCCAAGATTTAGCCTTAAACACCATATATTTT. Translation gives CASSQDLALNTIYF.

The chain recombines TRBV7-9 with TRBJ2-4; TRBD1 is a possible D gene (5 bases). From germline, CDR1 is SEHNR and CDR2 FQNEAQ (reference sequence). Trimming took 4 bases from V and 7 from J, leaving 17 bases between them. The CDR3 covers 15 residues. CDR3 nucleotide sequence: TGTGCCAGCAGCTCCCTGGGGTCCAAGGGGAACATTCAGTACTTC. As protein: CASSSLGSKGNIQYF.

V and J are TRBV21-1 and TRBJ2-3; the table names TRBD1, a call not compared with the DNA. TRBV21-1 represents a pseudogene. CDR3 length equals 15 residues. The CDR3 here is CASSKEGAGTDTQYF. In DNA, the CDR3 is TGTGCCAGCAGCAAAGAAGGGGCTGGTACAGATACGCAGTATTTT.